This T cell receptor (beta chain) was obtained from a study of blood T cell repertoires in COVID-19. Across the whole study: COVID-19 samples collected from the United States, Italy and Spain covered acute and convalescent phases. In each case, the material was cDNA or gDNA derived from T cells, B-cell-depleted T cells, or PBMCs.

Enrolment of Seattle patients took place during active infection, and they were followed longitudinally. How the authors handled the data: Amplification of reference gene primers provided the estimated nucleated cell counts. Sequencing was performed with immunoSEQ multiplex PCR; in TCRdb, only in-frame clones are kept and a portion is missing. From that table come the V and J calls and clone size; the DNA was used to work out D and trimming. Of around 250,000 clones in the sample, approximately 88% were seen once. The trim removed 7 bases at V and 5 bases at J, leaving 7 bases unmatched. The CDR3 is made up of 14 amino acids. Germline V gene lookup returns CDR1 KGHDR and CDR2 SFDVKD.

This chain connects TRBV24-1 to TRBJ2-7; 10 nucleotides match TRBD1. Sequencing was carried out using peripheral blood. The TCR was taken from a woman aged 65 to 85 with COVID-19, enrolled during active disease. The CDR3 is CATSHAGTGDEQYF. CDR3 coding DNA: TGTGCCACCAGCCACGCCGGGACAGGGGACGAGCAGTACTTC.